This T cell receptor beta chain was recovered during a study of identical twins. Study-level points and caveats: The degree of excess twin sharing was weaker in beta out-of-frame sequences.

This clonotype was observed a handful of times. No antigen is known for it. TCRdb passed the 5' RACE reads through MiXCR, listing each CDR3 protein once. This sample has about 660,000 distinct CDR3 sequences, with 8.6% found just once. The CDR3 consists of 15 residues. CDR1 LNHNV and CDR2 YYDKDF come from the germline V gene (reference sequence). The V gene lost 0 bases and the J gene lost 6 bases, with 12 bases spanning the gap. These data are also associated with another study on yellow fever vaccine responses in identical twins.

V is TRBV15 and J is TRBJ2-1, with D hard to call. This receptor was identified in a woman between 18 and 29 years old in good health. Sequenced: PBMCs. The DNA of the CDR3 is TGTGCCACCAGCAGAGAACGTTTGGGCGGCAATGAGCAGTTCTTC. It encodes CATSRERLGGNEQFF.